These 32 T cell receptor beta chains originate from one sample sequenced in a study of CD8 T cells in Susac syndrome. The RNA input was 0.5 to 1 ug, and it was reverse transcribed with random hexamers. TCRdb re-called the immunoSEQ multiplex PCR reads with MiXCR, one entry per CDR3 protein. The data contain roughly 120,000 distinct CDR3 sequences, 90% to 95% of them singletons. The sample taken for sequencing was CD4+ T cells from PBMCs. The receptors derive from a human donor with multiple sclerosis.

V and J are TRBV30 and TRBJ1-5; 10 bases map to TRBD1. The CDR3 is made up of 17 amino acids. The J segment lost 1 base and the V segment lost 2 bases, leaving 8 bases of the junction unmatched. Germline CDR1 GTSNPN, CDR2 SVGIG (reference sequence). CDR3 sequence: CAWSPDRGLVSNQPQHF. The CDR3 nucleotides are TGTGCCTGGAGTCCTGACAGGGGGCTTGTGAGCAATCAGCCCCAGCATTTT. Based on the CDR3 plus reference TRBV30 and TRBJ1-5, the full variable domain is SQTIHQWPATLVQPVGSPLSLECTVEGTSNPNLYWYRQAAGRGLQLLFYSVGIGQISSEVPQNLSASRPQDRQFILSSKKLLLSDSGFYLCAWSPDRGLVSNQPQHFGDGTRLSIL.

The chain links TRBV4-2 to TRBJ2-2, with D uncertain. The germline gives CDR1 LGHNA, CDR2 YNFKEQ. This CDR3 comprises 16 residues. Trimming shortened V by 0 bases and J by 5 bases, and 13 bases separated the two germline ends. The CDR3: CASSQDQAVGTGELFF. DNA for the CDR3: TGTGCCAGCAGCCAAGATCAGGCAGTAGGGACCGGGGAGCTGTTTTTT.

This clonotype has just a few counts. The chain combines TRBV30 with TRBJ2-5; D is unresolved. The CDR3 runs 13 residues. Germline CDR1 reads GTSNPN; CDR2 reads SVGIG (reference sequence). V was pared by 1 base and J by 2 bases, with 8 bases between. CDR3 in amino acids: CAWSGGLQETQYF. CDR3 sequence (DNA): TGTGCCTGGAGTGGAGGTCTTCAAGAGACCCAGTACTTC.

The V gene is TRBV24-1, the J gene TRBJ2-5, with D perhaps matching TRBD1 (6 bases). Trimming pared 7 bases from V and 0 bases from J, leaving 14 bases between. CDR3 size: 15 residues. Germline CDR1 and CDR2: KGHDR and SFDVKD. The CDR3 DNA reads TGTGCCACCAGCGGGACACTATACAACCAAGAGACCCAGTACTTC. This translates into CATSGTLYNQETQYF.

CDR3 in DNA: TGTGCCAGCAGTTCCCATCCGACAGCTAACTATGGCTACACCTTC. Its protein is CASSSHPTANYGYTF. V gene TRBV28 combines with J gene TRBJ1-2, with D perhaps matching TRBD1 (5 bases). Germline CDR1 reads MDHEN; CDR2 reads SYDVKM. The CDR3 is 15 amino acids. V was pared by 4 bases and J by 0 bases, with 12 bases between.

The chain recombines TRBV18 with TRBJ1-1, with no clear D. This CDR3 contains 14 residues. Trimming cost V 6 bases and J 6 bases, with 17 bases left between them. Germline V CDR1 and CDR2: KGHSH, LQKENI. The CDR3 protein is CASSTMKRVAEAFF. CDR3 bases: TGTGCCAGCTCGACAATGAAGCGAGTAGCTGAAGCTTTCTTT. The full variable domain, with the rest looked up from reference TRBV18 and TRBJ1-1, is NAGVMQNPRHLVRRRGQEARLRCSPMKGHSHVYWYRQLPEEGLKFMVYLQKENIIDESGMPKERFSAEFPKEGPSILRIQQVVRGDSAAYFCASSTMKRVAEAFFGQGTRLTVV.

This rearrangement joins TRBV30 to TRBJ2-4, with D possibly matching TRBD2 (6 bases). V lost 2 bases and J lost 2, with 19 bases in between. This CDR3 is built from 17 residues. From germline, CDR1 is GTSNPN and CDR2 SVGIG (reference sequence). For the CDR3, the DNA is TGTGCCTGGAGTTCTGGAGGTGGGGCGGGGCCCAAAAACATTCAGTACTTC. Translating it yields CAWSSGGGAGPKNIQYF.

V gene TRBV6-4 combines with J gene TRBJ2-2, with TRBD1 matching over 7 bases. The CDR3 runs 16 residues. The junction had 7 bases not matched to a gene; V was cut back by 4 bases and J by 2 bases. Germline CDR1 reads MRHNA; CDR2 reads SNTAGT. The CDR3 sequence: CASSAQGQSNTGELFF. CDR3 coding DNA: TGTGCCAGCAGTGCCCAGGGACAGTCTAACACCGGGGAGCTGTTTTTT.

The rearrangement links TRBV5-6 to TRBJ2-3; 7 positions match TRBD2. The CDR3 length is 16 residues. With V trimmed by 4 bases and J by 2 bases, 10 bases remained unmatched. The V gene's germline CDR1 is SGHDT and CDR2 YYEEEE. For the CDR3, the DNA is TGTGCCAGCAGCCCAATGAGCGGGGTAACCACAGATACGCAGTATTTT. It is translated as CASSPMSGVTTDTQYF.

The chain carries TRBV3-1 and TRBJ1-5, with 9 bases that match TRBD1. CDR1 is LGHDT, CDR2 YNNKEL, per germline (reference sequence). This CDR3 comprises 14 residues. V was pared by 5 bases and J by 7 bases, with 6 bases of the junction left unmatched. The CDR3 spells CASSLTGGGQPQHF. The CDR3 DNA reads TGTGCCAGCAGCTTAACAGGGGGCGGGCAGCCCCAGCATTTT.

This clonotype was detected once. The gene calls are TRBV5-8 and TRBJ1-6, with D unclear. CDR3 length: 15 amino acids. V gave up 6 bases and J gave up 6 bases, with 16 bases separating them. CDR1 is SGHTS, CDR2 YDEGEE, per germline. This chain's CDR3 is CASTPIRAANSPLHF. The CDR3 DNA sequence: TGTGCCAGCACCCCCATTAGGGCAGCTAATTCACCCCTCCACTTT.

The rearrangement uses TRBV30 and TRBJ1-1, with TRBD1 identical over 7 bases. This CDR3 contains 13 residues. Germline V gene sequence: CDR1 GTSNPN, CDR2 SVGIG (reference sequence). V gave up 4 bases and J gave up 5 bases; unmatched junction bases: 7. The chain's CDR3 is CAWTQGSYTEAFF. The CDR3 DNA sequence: TGTGCCTGGACACAGGGGAGTTATACTGAAGCTTTCTTT.

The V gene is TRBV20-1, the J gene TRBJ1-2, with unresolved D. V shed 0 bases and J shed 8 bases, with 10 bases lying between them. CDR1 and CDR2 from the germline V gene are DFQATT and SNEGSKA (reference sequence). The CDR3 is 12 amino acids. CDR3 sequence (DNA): TGCAGTGCTAGAGAGAGCGGAGGGGGCTACACCTTC. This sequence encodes CSARESGGGYTF.

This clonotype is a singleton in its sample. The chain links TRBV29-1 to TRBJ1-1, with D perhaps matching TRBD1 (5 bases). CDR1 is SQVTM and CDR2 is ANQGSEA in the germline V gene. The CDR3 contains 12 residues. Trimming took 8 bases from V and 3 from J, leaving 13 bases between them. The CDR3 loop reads CSTIRGDTEAFF. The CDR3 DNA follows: TGCAGCACGATCCGGGGGGACACTGAAGCTTTCTTT. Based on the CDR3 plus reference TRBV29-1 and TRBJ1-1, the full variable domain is SAVISQKPSRDICQRGTSLTIQCQVDSQVTMMFWYRQQPGQSLTLIATANQGSEATYESGFVIDKFPISRPNLTFSTLTVSNMSPEDSSIYLCSTIRGDTEAFFGQGTRLTVV.

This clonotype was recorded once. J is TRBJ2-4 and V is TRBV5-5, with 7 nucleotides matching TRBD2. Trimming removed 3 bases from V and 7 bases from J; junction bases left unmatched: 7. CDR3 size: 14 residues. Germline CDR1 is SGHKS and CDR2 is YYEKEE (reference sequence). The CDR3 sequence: CASSSPGRENIQYF. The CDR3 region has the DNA TGTGCCAGCAGCTCCCCAGGGAGGGAGAACATTCAGTACTTC.

CDR3: CASSLEGRVSETQYF. In nucleotides, the CDR3 is TGTGCCAGCAGCTTAGAAGGGAGGGTCTCGGAGACCCAGTACTTC. The chain carries TRBV7-9 and TRBJ2-5; TRBD2 matches 7 bases. Germline CDR1 reads SEHNR; CDR2 reads FQNEAQ (reference sequence). With V trimmed by 1 base and J by 5 bases, 7 bases remained unmatched. CDR3 length: 15 amino acids.

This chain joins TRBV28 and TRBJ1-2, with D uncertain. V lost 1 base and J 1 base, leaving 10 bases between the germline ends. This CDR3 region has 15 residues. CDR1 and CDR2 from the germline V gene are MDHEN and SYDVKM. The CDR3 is CASSLYAGGNYGYTF. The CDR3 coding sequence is TGTGCCAGCAGTTTATATGCCGGAGGTAACTATGGCTACACCTTC.

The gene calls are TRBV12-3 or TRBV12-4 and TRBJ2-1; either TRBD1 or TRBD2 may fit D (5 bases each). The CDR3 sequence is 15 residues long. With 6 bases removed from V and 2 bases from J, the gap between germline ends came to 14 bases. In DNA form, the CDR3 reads TGTGCCAGCAGAACTCAGGGAGTACCCTACAATGAGCAGTTCTTC. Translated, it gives CASRTQGVPYNEQFF.

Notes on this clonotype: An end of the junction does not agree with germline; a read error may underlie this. The CDR3 sequence is CASSPWDGWSGYGHTF. CDR3 bases: TGCGCCAGCAGCCCGTGGGACGGATGGTCGGGATATGGCCACACCTTC. The V call is TRBV4-1, the J call TRBJ1-2, with D possibly matching TRBD1 (5 bases). The CDR3 has 16 amino acids. Germline V gives CDR1 MGHRA, CDR2 YSYEKL.

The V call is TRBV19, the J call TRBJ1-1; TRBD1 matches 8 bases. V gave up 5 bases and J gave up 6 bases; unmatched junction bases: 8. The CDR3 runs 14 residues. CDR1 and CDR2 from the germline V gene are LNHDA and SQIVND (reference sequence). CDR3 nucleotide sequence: TGTGCCAGTAGTCGGACAGGGCTGAATGCTGAAGCTTTCTTT. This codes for CASSRTGLNAEAFF.

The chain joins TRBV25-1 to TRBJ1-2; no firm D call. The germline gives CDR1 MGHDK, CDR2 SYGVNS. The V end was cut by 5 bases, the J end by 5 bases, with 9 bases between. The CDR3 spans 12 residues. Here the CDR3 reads CASSLAAYGYTF. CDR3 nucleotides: TGTGCCAGCAGTCTTGCGGCTTATGGCTACACCTTC.

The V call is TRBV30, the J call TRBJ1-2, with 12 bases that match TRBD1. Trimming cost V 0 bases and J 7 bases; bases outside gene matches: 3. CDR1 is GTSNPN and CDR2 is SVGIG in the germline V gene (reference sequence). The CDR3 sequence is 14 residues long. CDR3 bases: TGTGCCTGGAGTGTAGGGACAGGGGGCGGTGGCTACACCTTC. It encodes CAWSVGTGGGGYTF.

For the CDR3, the DNA is TGTGCCTGGACCCTAAGGAGTTTACAACACTTGGACAGAACCTATGGCTACACCTTC. Translation: CAWTLRSLQHLDRTYGYTF. V gene TRBV30 combines with J gene TRBJ1-2, with a tentative D call TRBD1 (6 bases). The V end was cut by 4 bases, the J end by 4 bases, with 31 bases between. The CDR3 covers 19 residues. Germline V gives CDR1 GTSNPN, CDR2 SVGIG (reference sequence).

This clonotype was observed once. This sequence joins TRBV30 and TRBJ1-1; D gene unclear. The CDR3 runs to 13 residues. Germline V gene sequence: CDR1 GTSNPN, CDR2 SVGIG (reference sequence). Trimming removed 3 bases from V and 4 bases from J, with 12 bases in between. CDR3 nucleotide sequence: TGTGCCTGGAGAACGATGGGGTCCACTGAAGCTTTCTTT. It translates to CAWRTMGSTEAFF.

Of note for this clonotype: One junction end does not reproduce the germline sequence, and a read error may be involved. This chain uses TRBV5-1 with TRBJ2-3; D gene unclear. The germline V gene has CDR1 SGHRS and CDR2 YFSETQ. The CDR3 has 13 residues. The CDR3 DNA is TGCGCCAGCCGCTTTACAGAGGCAGATACGCAGTATTTT. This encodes CASRFTEADTQYF.

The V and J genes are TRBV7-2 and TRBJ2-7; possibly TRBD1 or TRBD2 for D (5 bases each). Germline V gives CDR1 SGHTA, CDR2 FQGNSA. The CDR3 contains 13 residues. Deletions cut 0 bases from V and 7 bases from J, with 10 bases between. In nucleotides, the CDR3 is TGTGCCAGCAGCTTAGCGGGACCTGGGGAGCAGTACTTC. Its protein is CASSLAGPGEQYF.

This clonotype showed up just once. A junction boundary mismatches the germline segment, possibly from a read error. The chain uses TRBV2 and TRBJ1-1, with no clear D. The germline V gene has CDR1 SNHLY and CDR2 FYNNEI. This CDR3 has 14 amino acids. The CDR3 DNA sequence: TGCTCCAGCGGAGCAAGAGGGATGAACACTGAAGCTTTCTTT. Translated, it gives CSSGARGMNTEAFF.

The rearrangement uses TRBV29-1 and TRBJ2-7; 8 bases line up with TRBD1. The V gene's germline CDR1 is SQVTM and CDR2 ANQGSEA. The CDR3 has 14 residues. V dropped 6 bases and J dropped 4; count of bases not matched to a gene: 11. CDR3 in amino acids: CSVQSGTGPYEQYF. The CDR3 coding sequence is TGCAGCGTGCAATCCGGGACAGGACCTTACGAGCAGTACTTC.

CDR3 in amino acids: CASSLGTGWYEQYF. In DNA form, the CDR3 reads TGCGCCAGCAGCTTGGGGACAGGGTGGTACGAGCAGTACTTC. V gene TRBV5-1 combines with J gene TRBJ2-7; 8 bases are a match to TRBD1. CDR3 size: 14 residues. The ends lost 0 bases at V and 4 bases at J; junction bases unmatched: 3. Germline V gene data show CDR1 as SGHRS and CDR2 as YFSETQ.

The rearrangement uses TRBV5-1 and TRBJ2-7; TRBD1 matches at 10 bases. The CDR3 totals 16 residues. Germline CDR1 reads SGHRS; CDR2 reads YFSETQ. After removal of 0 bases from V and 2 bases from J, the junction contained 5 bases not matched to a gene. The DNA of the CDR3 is TGCGCCAGCAGCTTGGTAGGGGACAGGGGAACCTACGAGCAGTACTTC. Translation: CASSLVGDRGTYEQYF.

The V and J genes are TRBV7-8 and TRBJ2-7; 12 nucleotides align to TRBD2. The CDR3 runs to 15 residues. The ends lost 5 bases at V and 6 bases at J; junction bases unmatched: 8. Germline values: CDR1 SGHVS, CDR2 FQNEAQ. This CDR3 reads CASSQTSGGPFEQYF. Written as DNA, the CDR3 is TGTGCCAGCAGCCAAACTAGCGGGGGGCCATTCGAGCAGTACTTC.

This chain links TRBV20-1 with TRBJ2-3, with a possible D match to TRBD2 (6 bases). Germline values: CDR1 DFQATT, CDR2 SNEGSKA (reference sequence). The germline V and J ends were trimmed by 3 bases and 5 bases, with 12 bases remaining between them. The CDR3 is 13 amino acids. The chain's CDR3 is CSASGGERDTQYF. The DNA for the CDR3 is TGCAGTGCTAGCGGCGGGGAGAGAGATACGCAGTATTTT.